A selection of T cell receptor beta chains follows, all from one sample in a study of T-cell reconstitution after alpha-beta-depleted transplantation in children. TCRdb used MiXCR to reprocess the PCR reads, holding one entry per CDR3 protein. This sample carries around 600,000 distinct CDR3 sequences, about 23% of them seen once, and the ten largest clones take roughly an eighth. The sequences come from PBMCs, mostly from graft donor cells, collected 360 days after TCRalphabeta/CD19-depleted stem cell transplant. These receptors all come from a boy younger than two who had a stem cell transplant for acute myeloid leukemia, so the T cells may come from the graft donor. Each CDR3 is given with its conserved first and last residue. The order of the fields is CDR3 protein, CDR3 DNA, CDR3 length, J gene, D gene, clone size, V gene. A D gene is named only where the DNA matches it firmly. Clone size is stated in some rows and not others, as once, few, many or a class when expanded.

CSARKGTDTQYF | TGCAGTGCTAGAAAGGGCACAGATACGCAGTATTTT | 12 | TRBJ2-3 | NA | many | TRBV20-1
CSASGTDYGYTF | TGCAGTGCTTCCGGGACAGACTATGGCTACACCTTC | 12 | TRBJ1-2 | TRBD1 | many | TRBV20-1
CASSKIVCEKLFF | TGTGCCAGCAGCAAAATCGTGTGTGAAAAACTGTTTTTT | 13 | TRBJ1-4 | NA | NA | TRBV21-1
CASSFIADTQYF | TGTGCCAGCAGCTTCATCGCAGATACGCAGTATTTT | 12 | TRBJ2-3 | NA | few | TRBV7-6
CSASAADHYNEQFF | TGCAGTGCTAGTGCGGCGGACCACTACAATGAGCAGTTCTTC | 14 | TRBJ2-1 | NA | NA | TRBV20-1
CSVATAGLNTEAFF | TGCAGCGTTGCCACAGCAGGGTTAAACACTGAAGCTTTCTTT | 14 | TRBJ1-1 | NA | many | TRBV29-1
CASSPGIEGGYLGQPQHF | TGTGCCAGCAGCCCTGGGATCGAGGGCGGATATTTAGGTCAGCCCCAGCATTTT | 18 | TRBJ1-5 | NA | NA | TRBV11-2
CSARGGTSATGELFF | TGCAGTGCTAGAGGAGGCACTAGCGCCACCGGGGAGCTGTTTTTT | 15 | TRBJ2-2 | TRBD2 | NA | TRBV20-1
CASSQDWTSLNEQFF | TGTGCCAGCAGCCAAGATTGGACTAGTCTGAATGAGCAGTTCTTC | 15 | TRBJ2-1 | TRBD2 | NA | TRBV3-1
CSAEDSSGNTIYF | TGCAGCGCCGAGGACAGCTCTGGAAACACCATATATTTT | 13 | TRBJ1-3 | NA | many | TRBV29-1
CAISRSGAPGMDTQYF | TGTGCCATCAGCCGTAGCGGGGCTCCCGGGATGGATACGCAGTATTTT | 16 | TRBJ2-3 | TRBD2 | NA | TRBV10-3
CSGGGGSGNTIYF | TGCAGCGGGGGGGGCGGTTCTGGAAACACCATATATTTT | 13 | TRBJ1-3 | NA | many | TRBV29-1
CSVVGLGTKNIQYF | TGCAGCGTTGTTGGGTTGGGGACCAAAAACATTCAGTACTTC | 14 | TRBJ2-4 | NA | few | TRBV29-1
CSVERTGEETQYF | TGCAGCGTGGAGAGGACAGGAGAAGAGACCCAGTACTTC | 13 | TRBJ2-5 | TRBD1 | many | TRBV29-1
CASSQEEKAETQYF | TGTGCCAGCAGCCAAGAAGAGAAGGCAGAGACCCAGTACTTC | 14 | TRBJ2-5 | NA | once | TRBV14
CASSSGQGSGNTEAFF | TGTGCCAGCAGCAGCGGACAGGGTTCAGGCAACACTGAAGCTTTCTTT | 16 | TRBJ1-1 | TRBD1 | NA | TRBV27
CASSETGADETQYF | TGTGCCAGCAGCGAAACAGGGGCGGATGAGACCCAGTACTTC | 14 | TRBJ2-5 | TRBD1 | many | TRBV7-2
CASSLGFTGGDSPLHF | TGCGCCAGCAGCTTGGGGTTTACAGGGGGGGATTCACCCCTCCACTTT | 16 | TRBJ1-6 | TRBD1 | once | TRBV5-1
CASSRDRGKNEQFF | TGTGCCAGCAGTCGGGACAGGGGCAAGAATGAGCAGTTCTTC | 14 | TRBJ2-1 | TRBD1 | NA | TRBV2
CAWRSAMNTEAFF | TGTGCCTGGAGGTCGGCCATGAACACTGAAGCTTTCTTT | 13 | TRBJ1-1 | NA | many | TRBV30
CASSLAQIAAGSYNEQFF | TGTGCCAGCAGCTTAGCGCAGATTGCGGCTGGCTCCTACAATGAGCAGTTCTTC | 18 | TRBJ2-1 | NA | many | TRBV7-2
CSAHPLAGGRGEQFF | TGCAGTGCCCACCCACTAGCGGGGGGGCGAGGTGAGCAGTTCTTC | 15 | TRBJ2-1 | TRBD2 | NA | TRBV20-1
CASSLDRPGAHNEQFF | TGTGCCAGCAGCTTAGATCGTCCGGGGGCCCACAATGAGCAGTTCTTC | 16 | TRBJ2-1 | NA | NA | TRBV7-8
CSASRLAGAPAKNIQYF | TGCAGTGCAAGCAGACTAGCGGGGGCTCCAGCCAAAAACATTCAGTACTTC | 17 | TRBJ2-4 | TRBD2 | NA | TRBV20-1
CASSLQEGEQFF | TGTGCCAGCAGCTTACAGGAGGGTGAGCAGTTCTTC | 12 | TRBJ2-1 | NA | many | TRBV7-9
CASSLTYNSPLHF | TGTGCCAGCAGTTTGACTTATAATTCACCCCTCCACTTT | 13 | TRBJ1-6 | NA | NA | TRBV12-3/TRBV12-4
CSVGWWGIAKNIQYF | TGCAGCGTTGGGTGGTGGGGGATAGCCAAAAACATTCAGTACTTC | 15 | TRBJ2-4 | NA | NA | TRBV29-1
CAISTAAGAAYEQYF | TGTGCCATTTCCACAGCCGCAGGGGCGGCCTACGAGCAGTACTTC | 15 | TRBJ2-7 | NA | once | TRBV10-3
CASSLGRGTGAAEQYF | TGTGCCAGCAGCTTAGGTCGGGGCACAGGGGCTGCTGAGCAGTACTTC | 16 | TRBJ2-7 | TRBD1 | few | TRBV7-2
CASSLDQVGDSDYGYTF | TGTGCCAGCAGCTTAGATCAGGTGGGCGATTCGGACTATGGCTACACCTTC | 17 | TRBJ1-2 | NA | few | TRBV11-3
CASSRARSADTQYF | TGTGCCAGCAGTAGGGCGAGGAGTGCAGATACGCAGTATTTT | 14 | TRBJ2-3 | NA | few | TRBV7-9
CASSQDGRAGGTEAFF | TGTGCCAGCAGCCAAGACGGACGGGCTGGGGGGACTGAAGCTTTCTTT | 16 | TRBJ1-1 | NA | few | TRBV4-2
CSVEGQTEAFF | TGCAGCGTTGAAGGGCAAACTGAAGCTTTCTTT | 11 | TRBJ1-1 | NA | NA | TRBV29-1
CASSLGPANTGELFF | TGTGCCAGCAGCTTAGGCCCTGCGAACACCGGGGAGCTGTTTTTT | 15 | TRBJ2-2 | NA | few | TRBV7-7
CASNSRGGREKFF | TGTGCCAGCAACTCGCGGGGGGGCCGGGAAAAGTTCTTC | 13 | TRBJ2-1 | TRBD2 | few | TRBV6-2/TRBV6-3
CASSPGSIYEQYF | TGTGCCAGCAGTCCAGGGTCCATCTACGAGCAGTACTTC | 13 | TRBJ2-7 | NA | few | TRBV27
CASSRGGRNQPQHF | TGTGCCAGCAGCCGGGGGGGCCGCAATCAGCCCCAGCATTTT | 14 | TRBJ1-5 | NA | NA | TRBV13
CASSLGRANTGELFF | TGTGCCAGCAGCTTAGGCAGGGCGAACACCGGGGAGCTGTTTTTT | 15 | TRBJ2-2 | NA | few | TRBV5-6
CASRLAGGLLQETQYF | TGCGCCAGCAGACTAGCGGGGGGCCTTCTACAAGAGACCCAGTACTTC | 16 | TRBJ2-5 | TRBD2 | many | TRBV5-1
CSASLQLQETQYF | TGCAGTGCTAGTCTACAGCTCCAAGAGACCCAGTACTTC | 13 | TRBJ2-5 | NA | many | TRBV20-1
CASSVDRGMSGETQYF | TGTGCCAGCAGTGTGGACAGGGGGATGTCGGGAGAGACCCAGTACTTC | 16 | TRBJ2-5 | TRBD1 | NA | TRBV2
CASSSTGGLRYTQYF | TGTGCCAGCAGCTCTACCGGGGGGCTCCGTTATACGCAGTATTTT | 15 | TRBJ2-3 | NA | many | TRBV6-2/TRBV6-3